This TCR beta chain was identified in a study of blood T cells in healthy people across ages. After removal of 5 bases from V and 1 base from J, the junction contained 7 bases not matched to a gene. This CDR3 comprises 16 residues. Then a second PCR, running roughly 7 to 11 cycles, was carried out with a sample-barcoded 5' primer and a J-beta primer mix. TCRdb called the 5' RACE reads again in MiXCR, with one record for every CDR3 protein. The table records roughly 1.7 million distinct CDR3 sequences, 30% to 35% of them present only once. This clonotype was seen just once. Sequencing used blood. The chain links TRBV12-3 or TRBV12-4 to TRBJ2-3; 9 bases are a match to TRBD2. The source of this sequence is a young woman in good health. The CDR3 region has the DNA TGTGCCAGCAGTCCTGGGCGGGGGGGCGGCACAGATACGCAGTATTTT. Its protein is CASSPGRGGGTDTQYF.